The source of this TCR beta chain is a study of response to subunit inactivated influenza vaccine. TCRdb called the RT-PCR reads again in MiXCR, with one record for every CDR3 protein. The sample gives roughly 550,000 distinct CDR3 sequences, approximately 22% of which show up once; around 2.8% is in the top ten. In germline, CDR1 is SNHLY, CDR2 FYNNEI. Trimming took off 4 bases at V and 0 bases at J, with 9 bases between the two ends. This CDR3 has 14 amino acids. This clonotype was found many times. The same data also went into a second study, on T cells expressing NK-cell markers. That study adds: UMIs accompanied the 5'RACE template switching by which TCR beta cDNA was made. Eight donors were sequenced, of whom seven were HCMV-seropositive, while the remaining one was HCMV-seronegative. It was still unclear whether expanded NKG2C+ T cell clones were HCMV specific.

The chain couples TRBV2 to TRBJ2-5; D tentatively fits TRBD1 or TRBD2 (5 bases each). The TCR sequence derives from a man over 45 who received an inactivated influenza vaccine. The input for sequencing was CD4+ T cells sorted from PBMCs, taken 11 to 12 days after vaccination. The CDR3 here is CASSGDRYQETQYF. For the CDR3, the DNA is TGTGCCAGCAGTGGGGACCGGTACCAAGAGACCCAGTACTTC.